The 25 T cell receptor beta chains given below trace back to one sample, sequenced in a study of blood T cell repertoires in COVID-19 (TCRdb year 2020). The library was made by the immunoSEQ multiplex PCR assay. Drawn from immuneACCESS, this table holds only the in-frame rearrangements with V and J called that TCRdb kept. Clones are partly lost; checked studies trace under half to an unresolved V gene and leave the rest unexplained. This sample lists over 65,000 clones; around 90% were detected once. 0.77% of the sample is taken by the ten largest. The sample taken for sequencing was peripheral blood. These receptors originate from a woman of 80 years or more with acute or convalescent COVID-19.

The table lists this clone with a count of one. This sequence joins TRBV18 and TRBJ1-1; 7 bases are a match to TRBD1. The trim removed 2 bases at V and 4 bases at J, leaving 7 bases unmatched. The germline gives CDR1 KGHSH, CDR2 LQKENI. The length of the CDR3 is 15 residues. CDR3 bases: TGTGCCAGCTCACCAGTCGTTCAGGGGGGCACTGAAGCTTTCTTT. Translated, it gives CASSPVVQGGTEAFF.

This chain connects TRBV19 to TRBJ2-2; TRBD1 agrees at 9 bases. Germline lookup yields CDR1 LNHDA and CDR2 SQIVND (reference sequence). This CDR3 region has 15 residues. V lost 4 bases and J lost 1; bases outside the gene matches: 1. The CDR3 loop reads CASSKGQGNTGELFF. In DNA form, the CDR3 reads TGTGCCAGTAGTAAGGGACAGGGGAACACCGGGGAGCTGTTTTTT.

CDR3 in amino acids: CASSDGGSLETQYF. The CDR3, as DNA: TGTGCCAGCAGCGACGGGGGGAGCTTGGAGACCCAGTACTTC. This chain connects TRBV7-3 to TRBJ2-5; 7 nucleotides match TRBD2. The CDR3 runs to 14 residues. Germline V gene data show CDR1 as SGHTA and CDR2 as FQGTGA. V gave up 5 bases and J gave up 5 bases; unmatched junction bases: 8.

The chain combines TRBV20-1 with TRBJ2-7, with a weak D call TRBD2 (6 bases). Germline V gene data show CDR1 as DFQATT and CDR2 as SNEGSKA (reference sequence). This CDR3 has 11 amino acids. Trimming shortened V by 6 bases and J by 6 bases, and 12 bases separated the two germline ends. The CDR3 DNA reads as TGCAGTGCGGAGGGGAGTGGCGAGCAGTACTTC. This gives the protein CSAEGSGEQYF.

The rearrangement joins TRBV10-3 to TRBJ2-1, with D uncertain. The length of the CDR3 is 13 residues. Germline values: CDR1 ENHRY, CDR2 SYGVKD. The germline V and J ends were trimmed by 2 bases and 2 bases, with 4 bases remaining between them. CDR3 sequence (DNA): TGTGCCATCAGTGAGGAGGCCTACAATGAGCAGTTCTTC. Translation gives CAISEEAYNEQFF.

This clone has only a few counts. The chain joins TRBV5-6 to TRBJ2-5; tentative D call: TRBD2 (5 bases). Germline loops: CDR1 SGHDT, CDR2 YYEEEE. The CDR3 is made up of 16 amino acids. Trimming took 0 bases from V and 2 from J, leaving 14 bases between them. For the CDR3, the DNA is TGTGCCAGCAGCTTGGGTCTAGCACAGATACAAGAGACCCAGTACTTC. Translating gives CASSLGLAQIQETQYF.

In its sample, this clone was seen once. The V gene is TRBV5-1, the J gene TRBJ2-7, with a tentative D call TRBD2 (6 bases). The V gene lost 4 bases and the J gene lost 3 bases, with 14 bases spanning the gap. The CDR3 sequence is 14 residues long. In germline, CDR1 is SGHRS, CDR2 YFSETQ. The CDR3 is CASSPRRGDYEQYF. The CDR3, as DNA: TGCGCCAGCAGCCCTCGGCGGGGTGACTACGAGCAGTACTTC.

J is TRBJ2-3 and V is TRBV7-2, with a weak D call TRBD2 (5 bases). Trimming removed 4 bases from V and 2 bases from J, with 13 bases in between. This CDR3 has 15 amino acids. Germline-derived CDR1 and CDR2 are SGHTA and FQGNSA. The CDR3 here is CASSSGGAFTDTQYF. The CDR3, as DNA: TGTGCCAGCAGCTCAGGAGGAGCCTTCACAGATACGCAGTATTTT.

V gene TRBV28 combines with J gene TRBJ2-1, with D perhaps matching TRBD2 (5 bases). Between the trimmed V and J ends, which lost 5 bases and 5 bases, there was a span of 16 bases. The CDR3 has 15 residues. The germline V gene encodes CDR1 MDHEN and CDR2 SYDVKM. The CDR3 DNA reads TGTGCCAGCAGTCCCCCGGCCGGACTTAACAATGAGCAGTTCTTC. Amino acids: CASSPPAGLNNEQFF.

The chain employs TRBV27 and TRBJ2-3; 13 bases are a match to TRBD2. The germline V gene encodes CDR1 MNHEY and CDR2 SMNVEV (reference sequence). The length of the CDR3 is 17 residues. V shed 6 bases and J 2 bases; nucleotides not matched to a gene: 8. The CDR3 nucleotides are TGTGCCAGCAGCCACCTTACTAGCGGGAGGGCCACAGATACGCAGTATTTT. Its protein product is CASSHLTSGRATDTQYF.

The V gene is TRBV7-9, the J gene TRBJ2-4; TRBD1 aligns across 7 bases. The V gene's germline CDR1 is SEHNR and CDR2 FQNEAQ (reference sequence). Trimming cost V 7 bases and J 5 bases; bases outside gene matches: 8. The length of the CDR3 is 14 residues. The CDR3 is CASTPLQGENIQYF. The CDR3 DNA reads TGTGCCAGCACCCCGCTCCAGGGGGAAAACATTCAGTACTTC. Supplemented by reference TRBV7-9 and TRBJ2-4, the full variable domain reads DTGVSQNPRHKITKRGQNVTFRCDPISEHNRLYWYRQTLGQGPEFLTYFQNEAQLEKSRLLSDRFSAERPKGSFSTLEIQRTEQGDSAMYLCASTPLQGENIQYFGAGTRLSVL.

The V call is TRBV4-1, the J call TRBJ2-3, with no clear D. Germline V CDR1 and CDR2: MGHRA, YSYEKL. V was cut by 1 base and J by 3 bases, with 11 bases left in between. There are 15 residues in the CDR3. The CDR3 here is CASSQGPLGTDTQYF. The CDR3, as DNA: TGCGCCAGCAGCCAAGGTCCTCTAGGAACAGATACGCAGTATTTT.

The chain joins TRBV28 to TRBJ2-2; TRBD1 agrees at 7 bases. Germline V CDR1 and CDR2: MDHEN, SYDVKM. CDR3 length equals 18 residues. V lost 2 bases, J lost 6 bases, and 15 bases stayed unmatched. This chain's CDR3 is CASSLLGSGTVLSGELFF. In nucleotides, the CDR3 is TGTGCCAGCAGTTTACTAGGTTCCGGGACAGTCCTCTCCGGGGAGCTGTTTTTT.

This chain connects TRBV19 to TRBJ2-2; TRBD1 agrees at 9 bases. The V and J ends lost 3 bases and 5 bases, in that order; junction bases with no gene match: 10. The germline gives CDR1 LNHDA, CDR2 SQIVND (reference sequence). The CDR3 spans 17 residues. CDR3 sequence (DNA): TGTGCCAGTAGTATCGAACGCCCCGGGACAGGGACCGGGGAGCTGTTTTTT. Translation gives CASSIERPGTGTGELFF.

The CDR3 nucleotides read TGTGCCAGCAGCGTAGATCCTAGCGGGAGTAGTACCGGGGAGCTGTTTTTT. Amino acids: CASSVDPSGSSTGELFF. The V call is TRBV9, the J call TRBJ2-2; 10 bases agree with TRBD2. The CDR3 extends over 17 amino acids. The germline CDR1 and CDR2 sequences are SGDLS and YYNGEE. Trimming took 0 bases from V and 5 from J; bases not matched to a gene: 7.

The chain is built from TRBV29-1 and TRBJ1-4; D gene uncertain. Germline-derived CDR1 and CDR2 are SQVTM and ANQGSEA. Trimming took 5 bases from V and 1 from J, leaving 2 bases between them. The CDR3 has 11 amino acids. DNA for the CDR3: TGCAGCGTTCGAACTAATGAAAAACTGTTTTTT. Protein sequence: CSVRTNEKLFF.

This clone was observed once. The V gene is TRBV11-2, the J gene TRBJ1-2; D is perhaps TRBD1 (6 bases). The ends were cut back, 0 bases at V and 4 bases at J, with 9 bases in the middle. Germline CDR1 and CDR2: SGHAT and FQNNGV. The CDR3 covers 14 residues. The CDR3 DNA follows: TGTGCCAGCAGCTTAGATAGGACAGTCTATGGCTACACCTTC. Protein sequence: CASSLDRTVYGYTF.

The CDR3 DNA reads TGTGCCAGCAGCTGGGGGGGGACTAGCTCCTACAATGAGCAGTTCTTC. It codes for CASSWGGTSSYNEQFF. V usage is TRBV5-4 and J usage is TRBJ2-1; 8 nucleotides agree with TRBD2. Germline CDR1 reads SGHNT; CDR2 reads YYREEE (reference sequence). The CDR3 has 16 amino acids. Trimming took 3 bases from V and 0 from J; bases not matched to a gene: 5. Complete variable domain (other parts from reference TRBV5-4 and TRBJ2-1): ETGVTQSPTHLIKTRGQQVTLRCSSQSGHNTVSWYQQALGQGPQFIFQYYREEENGRGNFPPRFSGLQFPNYSSELNVNALELDDSALYLCASSWGGTSSYNEQFFGPGTRLTVL.

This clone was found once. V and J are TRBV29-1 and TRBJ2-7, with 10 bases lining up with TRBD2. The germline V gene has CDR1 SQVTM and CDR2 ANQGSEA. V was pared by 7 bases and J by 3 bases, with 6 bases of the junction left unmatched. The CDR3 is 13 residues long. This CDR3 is CSATSGRGYEQYF. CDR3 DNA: TGCAGCGCAACAAGCGGGAGGGGCTACGAGCAGTACTTC.

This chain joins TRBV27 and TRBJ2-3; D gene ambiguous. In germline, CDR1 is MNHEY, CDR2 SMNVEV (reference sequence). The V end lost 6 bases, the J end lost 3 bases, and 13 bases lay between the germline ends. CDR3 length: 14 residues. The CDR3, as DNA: TGTGCCAGCAGAAAGCATTACTCGACAGATACGCAGTATTTT. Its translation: CASRKHYSTDTQYF.

DNA of the CDR3: TGTGCCAGCAGACTAGCTCAGGGGACCCAGTACTTC. Translating gives CASRLAQGTQYF. The V call is TRBV2, the J call TRBJ2-5; the D gene is possibly TRBD2 (6 bases). V lost 6 bases and J lost 7, with 12 bases in between. Germline CDR1 and CDR2: SNHLY and FYNNEI. The length of the CDR3 is 12 residues.

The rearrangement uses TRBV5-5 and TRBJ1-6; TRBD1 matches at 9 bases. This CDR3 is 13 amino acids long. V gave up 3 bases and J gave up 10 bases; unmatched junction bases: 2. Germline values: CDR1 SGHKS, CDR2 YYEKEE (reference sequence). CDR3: CASSWTGVSPLHF. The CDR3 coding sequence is TGTGCCAGCAGCTGGACAGGGGTCTCACCCCTCCACTTT. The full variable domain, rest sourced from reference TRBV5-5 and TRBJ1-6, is DAGVTQSPTHLIKTRGQQVTLRCSPISGHKSVSWYQQVLGQGPQFIFQYYEKEERGRGNFPDRFSARQFPNYSSELNVNALLLGDSALYLCASSWTGVSPLHFGNGTRLTVT.

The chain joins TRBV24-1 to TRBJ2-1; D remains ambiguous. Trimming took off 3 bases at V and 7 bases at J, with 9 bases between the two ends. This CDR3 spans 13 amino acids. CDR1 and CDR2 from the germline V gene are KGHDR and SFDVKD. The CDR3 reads CATSDPLLNEQFF. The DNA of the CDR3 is TGTGCCACCAGTGATCCCCTCCTAAATGAGCAGTTCTTC.

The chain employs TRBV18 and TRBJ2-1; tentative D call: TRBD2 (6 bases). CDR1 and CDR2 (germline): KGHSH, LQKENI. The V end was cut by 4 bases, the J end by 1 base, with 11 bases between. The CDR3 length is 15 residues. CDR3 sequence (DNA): TGTGCCAGCTCACTATCGGAGGGATCCTACAATGAGCAGTTCTTC. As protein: CASSLSEGSYNEQFF.

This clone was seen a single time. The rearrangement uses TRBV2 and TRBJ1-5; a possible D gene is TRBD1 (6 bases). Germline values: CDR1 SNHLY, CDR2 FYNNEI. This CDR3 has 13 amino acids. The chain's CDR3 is CATAVQGFQPQHF. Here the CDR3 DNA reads TGTGCGACGGCGGTTCAGGGGTTCCAGCCCCAGCATTTT.